This T cell receptor beta chain was captured by sequencing in a study of cytomegalovirus exposure and HLA in healthy donors. Findings and limits, study-wide: Solely CMV serostatus was available to characterize immune exposure. Excluded were some V segments that proved indistinguishable, including TRBV6-2 and TRBV6-3. Rare sequences made up most TCRs, while some public TCRs were found in many donors.

CDR1 MGHRA and CDR2 YSYEKL come from the germline V gene. Trimming cost V 4 bases and J 6 bases, with 18 bases left between them. This CDR3 spans 15 amino acids. It was with 60 Vbeta and 13 Jbeta primers that the PCR ran. Data came from immunoSEQ multiplex PCR; TCRdb stores just in-frame clones and leaves some out. There are some 150,000 clones in the sample; 70% to 80% occur only once, and 3.5% lies in the top ten. A word on this clone: The antigen is undetermined.

Specimen: PBMCs. The receptor comes from a human donor in good health. V is TRBV4-1 and J is TRBJ1-1, with unresolved D. CDR3 region: CASSRSAGPDAEAFF. The CDR3 DNA is TGCGCCAGCAGCCGTTCGGCGGGCCCTGATGCTGAAGCTTTCTTT.